Each of the 32 T cell receptor beta chains below was sequenced from the same sample in a study of blood T cell repertoires in COVID-19 (dated by TCRdb to 2018 to 2020). Library preparation was by the immunoSEQ multiplex PCR assay. TCRdb took this table from immuneACCESS and kept in-frame rearrangements with V and J called. Such tables lack part of the clones; where checked against another copy, unresolved V genes explain under half of the gap, and the rest is unexplained. Within this sample are about 100,000 clones, with about nine tenths of them counted one time only. Approximately 5.4% of the sample is taken by the ten largest. The specimen sequenced was peripheral blood. These receptors all stem from a woman between 45 and 65 years old with COVID-19, enrolled during active disease.

In its sample, this clone was seen once. The V call is TRBV30, the J call TRBJ1-6, with TRBD1 identical over 8 bases. Germline V gives CDR1 GTSNPN, CDR2 SVGIG (reference sequence). CDR3 length: 14 residues. Trimming at V came to 0 bases and at J to 10 bases, leaving 5 bases not matched to a gene. CDR3 sequence: CAWSVMTGESPLHF. The CDR3 region has the DNA TGTGCCTGGAGTGTGATGACAGGGGAGTCACCCCTCCACTTT.

The V gene is TRBV6-2 or TRBV6-3, the J gene TRBJ1-5; 10 bases map to TRBD1. This CDR3 spans 14 amino acids. The germline V gene encodes CDR1 MNHEY and CDR2 SVGEGT. Trimming removed 4 bases from V and 4 bases from J; junction bases left unmatched: 1. The CDR3 sequence is CASSWTGGNQPQHF. For the CDR3, the DNA is TGTGCCAGCAGTTGGACAGGGGGAAATCAGCCCCAGCATTTT.

Note on this clone: The junction and the germline gene differ at one end; a read error may be behind it. This chain uses TRBV29-1 with TRBJ1-6; D unresolved. The CDR3 loop spans 13 amino acids. Germline lookup yields CDR1 SQVTM and CDR2 ANQGSEA. CDR3 sequence reads: CSVQEQTNSPLHF. The CDR3 bases are TGCAGCGTTCAAGAACAAACAAATTCACCCCTCCACTTT.

CDR3 loop: CASSTELAGETDTQYF. The CDR3 nucleotides are TGCGCCAGCAGCACAGAACTAGCGGGGGAGACAGATACGCAGTATTTT. The chain has TRBV5-1 and TRBJ2-3; 11 bases are a match to TRBD2. Germline CDR1 reads SGHRS; CDR2 reads YFSETQ. Losses at the gene ends were 4 bases for V and 3 bases for J; bases not matched to a gene: 7. The CDR3 has 16 residues.

The chain has TRBV19 and TRBJ1-1; TRBD1 is a possible D gene (5 bases). The CDR3 sequence is 13 residues long. Germline loops: CDR1 LNHDA, CDR2 SQIVND (reference sequence). V was shortened by 4 bases and J by 10 bases, with 16 bases between the two germline ends. CDR3 loop: CASSRTQLSRAFF. The CDR3 DNA reads as TGTGCCAGTAGTAGGACACAACTCAGTCGAGCTTTCTTT.

This chain joins TRBV5-1 and TRBJ2-1; TRBD2 matches at 11 bases. The CDR3 length is 15 residues. V was clipped by 2 bases and J by 3 bases; unmatched bases: 1. From germline, CDR1 is SGHRS and CDR2 YFSETQ. Here the CDR3 DNA reads TGCGCCAGCAGCTTTAGCGGGGGGGTCTACAATGAGCAGTTCTTC. It yields the protein CASSFSGGVYNEQFF.

The chain carries TRBV11-1 and TRBJ2-5, with 10 nucleotides matching TRBD2. The CDR3 consists of 16 residues. Trimming removed 1 base from V and 0 bases from J; junction bases left unmatched: 2. Germline values: CDR1 SGHAT, CDR2 FQDESV (reference sequence). In DNA form, the CDR3 reads TGTGCCAGCAGCTTAGGACTAGCGGGTTACCAAGAGACCCAGTACTTC. Its protein is CASSLGLAGYQETQYF.

The chain couples TRBV27 to TRBJ2-7, with 9 bases that match TRBD1. The V segment lost 2 bases and the J segment 1 base; nucleotides outside the gene matches: 0. CDR3 length: 14 amino acids. Germline CDR1 MNHEY, CDR2 SMNVEV (reference sequence). The CDR3 coding sequence is TGTGCCAGCAGTTTAGGGACAGGGTCCTACGAGCAGTACTTC. Its translation: CASSLGTGSYEQYF.

This clone was seen just once. V is TRBV6-5 and J is TRBJ2-3; D is undetermined. The CDR3 length is 14 residues. Deletions cut 8 bases from V and 5 bases from J, with 17 bases between. CDR1 is MNHEY, CDR2 SVGAGI, per germline. CDR3 region: CASAPRSRRDTQYF. The CDR3 DNA sequence: TGTGCCAGCGCGCCTAGGAGCCGCCGAGATACGCAGTATTTT.

The V and J genes are TRBV4-2 and TRBJ2-5; a weak D match, TRBD1 (7 bases). V was cut by 0 bases and J by 4 bases, with 12 bases left in between. The CDR3 length is 15 residues. The germline CDR1 and CDR2 sequences are LGHNA and YNFKEQ. The CDR3 protein is CASSQDYRGGETQYF. CDR3 coding DNA: TGTGCCAGCAGCCAAGATTACAGGGGAGGAGAGACCCAGTACTTC.

V gene TRBV11-2 combines with J gene TRBJ2-3; 9 positions agree with TRBD2. This CDR3 is 13 amino acids long. Per germline, CDR1 SGHAT and CDR2 FQNNGV. V shed 9 bases, J shed 5 bases, and the junction held 6 bases outside the gene matches. The CDR3: CASGGGAGDTQYF. CDR3 nucleotide sequence: TGTGCCAGTGGCGGGGGGGCCGGAGATACGCAGTATTTT. The full variable domain, its missing parts supplied by reference TRBV11-2 and TRBJ2-3, is EAGVAQSPRYKIIEKRQSVAFWCNPISGHATLYWYQQILGQGPKLLIQFQNNGVVDDSQLPKDRFSAERLKGVDSTLKIQPAKLEDSAVYLCASGGGAGDTQYFGPGTRLTVL.

This chain uses TRBV6-2 or TRBV6-3 with TRBJ2-1, with 8 nucleotides matching TRBD2. V lost 5 bases and J lost 2; bases outside the gene matches: 14. The CDR3 consists of 18 residues. Per the germline V gene, CDR1 is MNHEY and CDR2 is SVGEGT. Here the CDR3 reads CASSAGGIAGGPYNEQFF. The CDR3 region has the DNA TGTGCCAGCAGTGCCGGGGGGATCGCGGGGGGACCCTACAATGAGCAGTTCTTC.

This clone appeared a few times. The V gene is TRBV4-1, the J gene TRBJ2-7; 10 bases fit TRBD1. The CDR3 has 15 amino acids. Germline CDR1 is MGHRA and CDR2 is YSYEKL. Trimming removed 0 bases from V and 7 bases from J; junction bases left unmatched: 6. CDR3 sequence (DNA): TGCGCCAGCAGCCAAGAGGAGACAGGGGGCTGGGAGCAGTACTTC. Its translation: CASSQEETGGWEQYF.

This chain's CDR3 is CASSPSVGELFF. The CDR3 region has the DNA TGTGCCAGCTCACCGTCAGTGGGGGAGCTGTTTTTT. V is TRBV18 and J is TRBJ2-2; no definite D call. Germline V lookup: CDR1 KGHSH, CDR2 LQKENI. This CDR3 spans 12 amino acids. Deletions cut 3 bases from V and 8 bases from J, with 7 bases between.

V usage is TRBV6-1 and J usage is TRBJ1-5; TRBD1 might be the D (6 bases). This CDR3 spans 15 amino acids. The germline gives CDR1 MNHNS, CDR2 SASEGT. V was shortened by 3 bases and J by 2 bases, with 11 bases between the two germline ends. The CDR3 DNA sequence: TGTGCCAGCAGTGAGCAGGGGCGCGGCAATCAGCCCCAGCATTTT. It translates to CASSEQGRGNQPQHF.

The chain carries TRBV6-5 and TRBJ1-4, with TRBD1 identical over 8 bases. CDR3 length equals 15 residues. Germline V gene lookup returns CDR1 MNHEY and CDR2 SVGAGI. V lost 6 bases and J lost 3; bases outside the gene matches: 6. CDR3: CASRNPGQANEKLFF. DNA of the CDR3: TGTGCCAGCAGGAATCCGGGACAGGCTAATGAAAAACTGTTTTTT.

V is TRBV6-5 and J is TRBJ1-4, with 9 bases matching TRBD1. Germline CDR1 is MNHEY and CDR2 is SVGAGI. The CDR3 is made up of 13 amino acids. V shed 6 bases and J 6 bases; nucleotides not matched to a gene: 2. The CDR3 here is CASRGTGYEKLFF. CDR3 nucleotide sequence: TGTGCCAGCAGGGGGACAGGGTATGAAAAACTGTTTTTT.

Only one count was recorded for this clone. The rearrangement joins TRBV15 to TRBJ1-1; 9 positions match TRBD1. The junction had 6 bases not matched to a gene; V was cut back by 5 bases and J by 5 bases. This CDR3 region has 14 residues. Germline CDR1 LNHNV, CDR2 YYDKDF (reference sequence). CDR3 nucleotides: TGTGCCACCAGCGGCGGGACAGGGATAACTGAAGCTTTCTTT. This translates into CATSGGTGITEAFF.

This chain links TRBV6-1 with TRBJ2-7, with 7 bases fitting TRBD1. This CDR3 has 14 amino acids. V was pared by 1 base and J by 4 bases, with 4 bases of the junction left unmatched. Germline CDR1 is MNHNS and CDR2 is SASEGT. DNA for the CDR3: TGTGCCAGCAGTGAAGACAGGGGTTTTTACGAGCAGTACTTC. Its protein is CASSEDRGFYEQYF.

The V gene is TRBV18, the J gene TRBJ1-2; TRBD1 aligns across 9 bases. Germline V CDR1 and CDR2: KGHSH, LQKENI. V dropped 3 bases and J dropped 7; count of bases not matched to a gene: 9. The CDR3 runs to 15 residues. The DNA for the CDR3 is TGTGCCAGCTCACCGCAACCAGGGACAGGGTTTGGCTACACCTTC. Its protein product is CASSPQPGTGFGYTF.

This chain links TRBV29-1 with TRBJ1-3; the match to TRBD1 covers 7 bases. Germline V lookup: CDR1 SQVTM, CDR2 ANQGSEA. The CDR3 has 13 residues. V was clipped by 3 bases and J by 3 bases; unmatched bases: 2. CDR3 loop: CSVETGNGNTIYF. The CDR3 DNA is TGCAGCGTTGAGACAGGGAATGGAAACACCATATATTTT.

The V gene is TRBV1, the J gene TRBJ2-7; TRBD1, the table's D call, lacks a check against the DNA. TRBV1 is reported as a pseudogene. This CDR3 has 16 residues. The CDR3 sequence is CTSSQAGTGEIYEQYF. CDR3 sequence (DNA): TGCACCAGCAGCCAAGCCGGGACAGGGGAAATCTACGAGCAGTACTTC.

This chain connects TRBV2 to TRBJ2-3; 10 bases align to TRBD2. Trimming at V came to 8 bases and at J to 5 bases, leaving 10 bases not matched to a gene. Germline V gives CDR1 SNHLY, CDR2 FYNNEI. CDR3 length: 15 residues. The CDR3 DNA reads TGTGCCAGCGCCGAAGCGGGGGGGCTTATAGATACGCAGTATTTT. As protein: CASAEAGGLIDTQYF.

The chain carries TRBV9 and TRBJ2-2; 9 nucleotides line up with TRBD2. The CDR3 runs 17 residues. Germline lookup yields CDR1 SGDLS and CDR2 YYNGEE. The V segment lost 4 bases and the J segment 3 bases; nucleotides outside the gene matches: 10. For the CDR3, the DNA is TGTGCCAGCAGCCCGCGGGGAGCGGGGGGATACACCGGGGAGCTGTTTTTT. Its protein product is CASSPRGAGGYTGELFF. Together with reference TRBV9 and TRBJ2-2, the CDR3 gives the full variable domain: DSGVTQTPKHLITATGQRVTLRCSPRSGDLSVYWYQQSLDQGLQFLIQYYNGEERAKGNILERFSAQQFPDLHSELNLSSLELGDSALYFCASSPRGAGGYTGELFFGEGSRLTVL.

This chain joins TRBV28 and TRBJ1-4, with TRBD1 matching over 9 bases. CDR1 is MDHEN and CDR2 is SYDVKM in the germline V gene. CDR3 size: 16 residues. V lost 6 bases to trimming and J lost 1 base; unmatched junction nucleotides: 6. The CDR3 DNA is TGTGCCAGCAGGCTACAGGGGGCTGGAACTAATGAAAAACTGTTTTTT. Translated: CASRLQGAGTNEKLFF.

The chain employs TRBV4-2 and TRBJ2-5; the match to TRBD2 covers 7 bases. This CDR3 has 15 residues. Germline values: CDR1 LGHNA, CDR2 YNFKEQ. J lost 3 bases, V lost 8 bases, and 12 bases had no gene match. CDR3 coding DNA: TGTGCCAGCGGCTACCCGGGACTATTCAAAGAGACCCAGTACTTC. This encodes CASGYPGLFKETQYF.

This clone occurred a few times. The V gene is TRBV10-3, the J gene TRBJ1-2; TRBD1 matches 7 bases. J lost 2 bases, V lost 8 bases, and 8 bases had no gene match. The germline V gene encodes CDR1 ENHRY and CDR2 SYGVKD. CDR3 length equals 14 residues. Written as DNA, the CDR3 is TGTGCCATCTCGGCAGACAGGGACAACTATGGCTACACCTTC. Residues: CAISADRDNYGYTF.

The chain carries TRBV19 and TRBJ1-5; no firm D call. Germline V gene data show CDR1 as LNHDA and CDR2 as SQIVND (reference sequence). CDR3 length equals 15 residues. Trimming cost V 2 bases and J 4 bases, with 12 bases left between them. CDR3 nucleotide sequence: TGTGCCAGTAGTATACTGGGAGTAGAGAATCAGCCCCAGCATTTT. This sequence encodes CASSILGVENQPQHF.

The genes are TRBV18 and TRBJ2-5, with D possibly matching TRBD1 (5 bases). CDR1 is KGHSH, CDR2 LQKENI, per germline. V lost 4 bases, J lost 2 bases, and 8 bases lay in between. CDR3 size: 13 residues. CDR3 sequence reads: CASSQTAQETQYF. In DNA, the CDR3 is TGTGCCAGCTCACAGACAGCACAAGAGACCCAGTACTTC. Based on the CDR3 plus reference TRBV18 and TRBJ2-5, the full variable domain is NAGVMQNPRHLVRRRGQEARLRCSPMKGHSHVYWYRQLPEEGLKFMVYLQKENIIDESGMPKERFSAEFPKEGPSILRIQQVVRGDSAAYFCASSQTAQETQYFGPGTRLLVL.

The rearrangement links TRBV4-1 to TRBJ1-6; 7 bases fit TRBD1. Germline V gene data show CDR1 as MGHRA and CDR2 as YSYEKL. V trimming: 7 bases; J trimming: 6 bases; junction bases outside the gene matches: 6. This CDR3 contains 14 residues. The CDR3 DNA follows: TGCGCCAGCAACGACAGGGCATCTAATTCACCCCTCCACTTT. Translating gives CASNDRASNSPLHF.

The chain couples TRBV4-3 to TRBJ2-7; D is perhaps TRBD2 (7 bases). In germline, CDR1 is LGHNA, CDR2 YSLEER. Trimming cost V 3 bases and J 3 bases, with 18 bases left between them. CDR3 length equals 16 residues. The DNA of the CDR3 is TGCGCCAGCAGCCACCAGAGGGAGGGACACCTCTACGAGCAGTACTTC. This codes for CASSHQREGHLYEQYF.

This chain links TRBV11-2 with TRBJ2-3, with D possibly being TRBD2 (7 bases). This CDR3 comprises 15 residues. Germline V gene data show CDR1 as SGHAT and CDR2 as FQNNGV. The germline V and J ends were trimmed by 1 base and 3 bases, with 11 bases remaining between them. The CDR3 bases are TGTGCCAGCAGCTTAGTGGGGGGGCTTACAGATACGCAGTATTTT. It specifies CASSLVGGLTDTQYF.